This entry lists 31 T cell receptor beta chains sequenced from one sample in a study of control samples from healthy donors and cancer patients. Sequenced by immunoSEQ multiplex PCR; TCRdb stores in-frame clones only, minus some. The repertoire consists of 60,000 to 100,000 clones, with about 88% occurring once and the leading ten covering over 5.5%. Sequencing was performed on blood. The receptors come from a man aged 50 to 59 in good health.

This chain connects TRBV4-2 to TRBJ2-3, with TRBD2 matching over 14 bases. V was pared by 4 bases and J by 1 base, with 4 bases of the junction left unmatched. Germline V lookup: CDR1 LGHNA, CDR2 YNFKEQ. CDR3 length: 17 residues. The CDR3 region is CASSPTSGGAGTDTQYF. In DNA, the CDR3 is TGTGCCAGCAGCCCGACTAGCGGGGGGGCGGGCACAGATACGCAGTATTTT.

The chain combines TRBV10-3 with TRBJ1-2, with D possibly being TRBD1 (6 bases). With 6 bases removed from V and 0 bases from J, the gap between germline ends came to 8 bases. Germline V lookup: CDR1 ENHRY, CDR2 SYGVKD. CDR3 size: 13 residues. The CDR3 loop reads CAIRGDTNYGYTF. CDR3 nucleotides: TGTGCCATCAGGGGGGACACTAACTATGGCTACACCTTC.

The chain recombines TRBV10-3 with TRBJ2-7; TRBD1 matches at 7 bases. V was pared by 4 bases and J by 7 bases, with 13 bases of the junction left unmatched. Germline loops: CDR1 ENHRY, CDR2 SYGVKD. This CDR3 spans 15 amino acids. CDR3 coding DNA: TGTGCCATCAGTGTTATAACAGGGGAGCGAGGGGAGCAGTACTTC. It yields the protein CAISVITGERGEQYF.

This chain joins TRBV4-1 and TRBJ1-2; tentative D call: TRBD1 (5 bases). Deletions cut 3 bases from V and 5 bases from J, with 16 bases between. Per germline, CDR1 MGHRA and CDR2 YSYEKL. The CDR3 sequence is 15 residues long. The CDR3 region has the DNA TGCGCCAGCAGCCAGGGGCACCCGCAGACTTATGGCTACACCTTC. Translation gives CASSQGHPQTYGYTF.

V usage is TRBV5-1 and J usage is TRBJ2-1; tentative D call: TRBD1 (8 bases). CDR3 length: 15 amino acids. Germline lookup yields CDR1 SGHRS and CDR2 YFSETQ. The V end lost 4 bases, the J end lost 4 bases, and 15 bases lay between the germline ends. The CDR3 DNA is TGCGCCAGCAGCGAACAGGGGGGGTGGTACAATGAGCAGTTCTTC. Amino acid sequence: CASSEQGGWYNEQFF.

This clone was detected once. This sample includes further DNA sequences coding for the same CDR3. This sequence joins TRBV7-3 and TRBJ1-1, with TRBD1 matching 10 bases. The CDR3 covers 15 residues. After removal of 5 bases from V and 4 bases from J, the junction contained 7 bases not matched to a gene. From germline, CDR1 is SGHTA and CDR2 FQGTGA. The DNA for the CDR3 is TGTGCCAGCAGCGCTCCGGGACAGGGGTTCACTGAAGCTTTCTTT. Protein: CASSAPGQGFTEAFF.

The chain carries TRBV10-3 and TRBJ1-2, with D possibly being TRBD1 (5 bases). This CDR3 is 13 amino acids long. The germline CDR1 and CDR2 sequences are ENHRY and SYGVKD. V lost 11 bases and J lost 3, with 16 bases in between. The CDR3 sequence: CAVTHGDDYGYTF. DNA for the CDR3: TGTGCCGTCACGCATGGGGACGACTATGGCTACACCTTC.

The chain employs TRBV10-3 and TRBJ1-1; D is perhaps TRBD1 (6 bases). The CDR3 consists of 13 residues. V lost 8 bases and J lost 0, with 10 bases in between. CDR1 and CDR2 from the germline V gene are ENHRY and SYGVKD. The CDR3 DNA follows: TGTGCCATCTTGGGACACCTGAACACTGAAGCTTTCTTT. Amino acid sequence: CAILGHLNTEAFF.

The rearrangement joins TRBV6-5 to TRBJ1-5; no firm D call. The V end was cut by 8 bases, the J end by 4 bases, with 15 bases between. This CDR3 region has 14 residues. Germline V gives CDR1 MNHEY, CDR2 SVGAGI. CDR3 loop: CASDYGNRNQPQHF. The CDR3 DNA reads TGTGCCAGCGATTACGGGAACAGAAATCAGCCCCAGCATTTT.

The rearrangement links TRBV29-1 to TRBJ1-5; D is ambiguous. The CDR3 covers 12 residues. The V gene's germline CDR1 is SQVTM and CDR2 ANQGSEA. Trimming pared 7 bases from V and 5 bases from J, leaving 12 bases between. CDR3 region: CSASGRDQPQHF. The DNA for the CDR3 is TGCAGCGCCTCGGGTAGGGATCAGCCCCAGCATTTT.

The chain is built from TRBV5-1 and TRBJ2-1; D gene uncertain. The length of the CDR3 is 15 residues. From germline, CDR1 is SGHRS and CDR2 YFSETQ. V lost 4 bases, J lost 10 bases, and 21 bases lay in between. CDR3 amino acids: CASSVFTQDAGEQFF. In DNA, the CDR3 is TGCGCCAGCAGCGTTTTTACCCAGGATGCCGGGGAGCAGTTCTTC.

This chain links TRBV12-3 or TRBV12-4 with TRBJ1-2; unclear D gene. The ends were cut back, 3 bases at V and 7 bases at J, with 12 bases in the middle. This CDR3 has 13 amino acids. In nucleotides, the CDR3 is TGTGCCAGCAGTTTTATTCTGGCGGTTGGCTACACCTTC. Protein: CASSFILAVGYTF.

The CDR3 loop is CASSPNSVQTDTQYF. The CDR3 region has the DNA TGCGCCAGCAGCCCTAACTCCGTCCAAACAGATACGCAGTATTTT. The V and J genes are TRBV4-1 and TRBJ2-3, with D unresolved. This CDR3 has 15 residues. Trimming removed 4 bases at V and 3 bases at J, with 14 bases between. The germline V gene has CDR1 MGHRA and CDR2 YSYEKL.

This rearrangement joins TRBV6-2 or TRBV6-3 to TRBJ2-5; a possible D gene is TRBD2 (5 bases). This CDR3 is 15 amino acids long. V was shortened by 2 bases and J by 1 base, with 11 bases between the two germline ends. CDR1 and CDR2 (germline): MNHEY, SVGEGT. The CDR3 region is CASSYERRTQETQYF. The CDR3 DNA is TGTGCCAGCAGTTACGAGCGGCGGACCCAAGAGACCCAGTACTTC.

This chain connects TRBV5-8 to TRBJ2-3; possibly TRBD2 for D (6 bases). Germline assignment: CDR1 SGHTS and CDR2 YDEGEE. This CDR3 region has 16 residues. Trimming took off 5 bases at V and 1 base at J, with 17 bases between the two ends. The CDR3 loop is CASSHDFGEGTDTQYF. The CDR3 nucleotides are TGTGCCAGCAGTCATGACTTCGGGGAGGGCACAGATACGCAGTATTTT.

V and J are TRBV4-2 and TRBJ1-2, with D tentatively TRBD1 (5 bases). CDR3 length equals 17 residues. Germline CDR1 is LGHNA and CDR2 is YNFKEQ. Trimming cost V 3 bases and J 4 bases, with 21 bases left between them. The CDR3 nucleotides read TGTGCCAGCAGCCAGCACAACTCCGGGACCGAGGCCTATGGCTACACCTTC. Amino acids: CASSQHNSGTEAYGYTF.

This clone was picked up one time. CDR3 amino acids: CASSLGSGTATNYGYTF. Here the CDR3 DNA reads TGTGCCAGCAGCTTAGGGTCCGGGACAGCTACTAACTATGGCTACACCTTC. This chain links TRBV7-2 with TRBJ1-2; 7 bases are shared with TRBD1. Unmatched junction bases numbered 8, after V lost 1 base and J lost 0 bases. CDR1 SGHTA and CDR2 FQGNSA come from the germline V gene. The CDR3 is made up of 17 amino acids.

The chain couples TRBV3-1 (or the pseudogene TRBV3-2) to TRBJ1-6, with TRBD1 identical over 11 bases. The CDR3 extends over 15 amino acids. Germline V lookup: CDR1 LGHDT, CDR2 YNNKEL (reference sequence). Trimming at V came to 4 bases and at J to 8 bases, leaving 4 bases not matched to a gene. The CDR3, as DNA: TGTGCCAGCAGCCGAGGGACAGGGGGTGATTCACCCCTCCACTTT. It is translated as CASSRGTGGDSPLHF.

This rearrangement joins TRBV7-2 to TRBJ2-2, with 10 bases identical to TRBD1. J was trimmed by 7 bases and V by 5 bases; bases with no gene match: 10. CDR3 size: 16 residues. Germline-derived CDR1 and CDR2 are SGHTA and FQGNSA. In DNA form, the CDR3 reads TGTGCCAGCAGCCAAACTGTAAGGACAGGGGGCGGGGAGCTGTTTTTT. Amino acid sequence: CASSQTVRTGGGELFF. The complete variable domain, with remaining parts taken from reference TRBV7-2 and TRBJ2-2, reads GAGVSQSPSNKVTEKGKDVELRCDPISGHTALYWYRQSLGQGLEFLIYFQGNSAPDKSGLPSDRFSAERTGGSVSTLTIQRTQQEDSAVYLCASSQTVRTGGGELFFGEGSRLTVL.

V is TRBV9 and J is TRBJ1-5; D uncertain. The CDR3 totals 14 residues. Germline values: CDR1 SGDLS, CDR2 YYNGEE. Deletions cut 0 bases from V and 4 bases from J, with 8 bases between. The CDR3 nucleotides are TGTGCCAGCAGCGTAGGGCAGGAGAATCAGCCCCAGCATTTT. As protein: CASSVGQENQPQHF.

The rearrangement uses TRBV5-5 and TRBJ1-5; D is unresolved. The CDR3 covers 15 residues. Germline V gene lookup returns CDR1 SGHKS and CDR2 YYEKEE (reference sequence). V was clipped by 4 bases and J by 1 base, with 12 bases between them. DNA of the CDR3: TGTGCCAGCAGCCCGTGGACGGGAAGCAATCAGCCCCAGCATTTT. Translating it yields CASSPWTGSNQPQHF. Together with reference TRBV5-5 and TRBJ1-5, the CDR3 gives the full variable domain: DAGVTQSPTHLIKTRGQQVTLRCSPISGHKSVSWYQQVLGQGPQFIFQYYEKEERGRGNFPDRFSARQFPNYSSELNVNALLLGDSALYLCASSPWTGSNQPQHFGDGTRLSIL.

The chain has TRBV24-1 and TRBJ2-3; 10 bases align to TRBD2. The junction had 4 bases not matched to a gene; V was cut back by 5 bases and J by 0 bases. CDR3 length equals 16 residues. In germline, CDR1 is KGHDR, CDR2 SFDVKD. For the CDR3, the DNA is TGTGCCACCAGTGGGGAGCGGGGGGGTAGCACAGATACGCAGTATTTT. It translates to CATSGERGGSTDTQYF.

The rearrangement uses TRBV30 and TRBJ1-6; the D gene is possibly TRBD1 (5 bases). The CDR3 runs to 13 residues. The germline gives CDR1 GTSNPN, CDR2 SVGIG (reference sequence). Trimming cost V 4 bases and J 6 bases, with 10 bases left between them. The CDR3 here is CAWMARVNSPLHF. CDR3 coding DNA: TGTGCCTGGATGGCCAGGGTTAATTCACCCCTCCACTTT.

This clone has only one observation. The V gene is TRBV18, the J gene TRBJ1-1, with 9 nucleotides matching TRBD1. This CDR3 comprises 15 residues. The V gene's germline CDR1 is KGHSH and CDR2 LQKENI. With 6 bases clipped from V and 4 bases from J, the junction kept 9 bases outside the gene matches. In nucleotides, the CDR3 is TGTGCCAGCTCCCGAACAGGGGGCGAAGGCACTGAAGCTTTCTTT. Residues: CASSRTGGEGTEAFF. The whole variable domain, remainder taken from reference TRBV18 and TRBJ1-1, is NAGVMQNPRHLVRRRGQEARLRCSPMKGHSHVYWYRQLPEEGLKFMVYLQKENIIDESGMPKERFSAEFPKEGPSILRIQQVVRGDSAAYFCASSRTGGEGTEAFFGQGTRLTVV.

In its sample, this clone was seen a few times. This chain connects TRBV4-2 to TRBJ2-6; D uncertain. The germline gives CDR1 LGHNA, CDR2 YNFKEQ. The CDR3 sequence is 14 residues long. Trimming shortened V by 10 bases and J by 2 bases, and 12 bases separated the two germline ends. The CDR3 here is CATEDLAGANVLTF. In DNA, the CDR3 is TGTGCCACCGAGGACCTTGCTGGGGCCAACGTCCTGACTTTC.

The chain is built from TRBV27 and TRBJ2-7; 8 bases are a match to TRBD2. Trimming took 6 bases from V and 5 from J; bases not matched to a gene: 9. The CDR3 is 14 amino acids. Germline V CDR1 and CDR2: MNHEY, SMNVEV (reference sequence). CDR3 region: CASSPGTRVHEQYF. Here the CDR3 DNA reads TGTGCCAGCAGCCCCGGGACTAGGGTTCACGAGCAGTACTTC.

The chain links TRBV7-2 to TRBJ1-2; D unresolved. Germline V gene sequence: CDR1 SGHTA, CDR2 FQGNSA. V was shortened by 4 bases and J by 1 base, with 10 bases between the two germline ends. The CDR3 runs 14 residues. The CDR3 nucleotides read TGTGCCAGCAGCTCACCTTTAAATAACTATGGCTACACCTTC. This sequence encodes CASSSPLNNYGYTF.

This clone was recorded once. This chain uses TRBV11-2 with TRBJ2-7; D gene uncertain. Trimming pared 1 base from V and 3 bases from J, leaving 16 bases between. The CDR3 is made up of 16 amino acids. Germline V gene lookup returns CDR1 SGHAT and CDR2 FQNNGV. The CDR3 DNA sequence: TGTGCCAGCAGCTTAGGCGGCAGGAAAAGGGTCTACGAGCAGTACTTC. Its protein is CASSLGGRKRVYEQYF.

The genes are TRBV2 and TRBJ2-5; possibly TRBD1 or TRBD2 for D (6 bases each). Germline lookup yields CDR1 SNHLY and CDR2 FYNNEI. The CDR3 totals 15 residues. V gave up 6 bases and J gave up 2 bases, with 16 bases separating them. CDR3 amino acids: CASRNGGLGQETQYF. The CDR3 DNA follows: TGTGCCAGCAGGAATGGGGGGCTGGGGCAAGAGACCCAGTACTTC.

The CDR3 DNA reads TGTGCCAGCAGCCTAGGGGCAGGGAACAATCAGCCCCAGCATTTT. Translation gives CASSLGAGNNQPQHF. The V and J genes are TRBV7-8 and TRBJ1-5; the D gene is possibly TRBD1 (5 bases). The germline CDR1 and CDR2 sequences are SGHVS and FQNEAQ. Trimming took off 5 bases at V and 3 bases at J, with 14 bases between the two ends. The CDR3 spans 15 residues.

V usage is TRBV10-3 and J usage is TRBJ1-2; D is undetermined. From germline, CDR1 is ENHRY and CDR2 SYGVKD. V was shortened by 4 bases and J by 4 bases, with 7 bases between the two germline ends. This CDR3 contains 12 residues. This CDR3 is CAISAESYGYTF. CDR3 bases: TGTGCCATCAGTGCGGAGTCCTATGGCTACACCTTC.